A selection of T cell receptor beta chains follows, all from one sample in a study of neoadjuvant nivolumab and ipilimumab in lung cancer. Assay: immunoSEQ multiplex PCR; the TCRdb copy retains only in-frame clones and omits some. The sample includes around 19,000 clones, about 87% seen only once; the top ten take roughly 2%. The sequencing here drew on peripheral blood, taken before neoadjuvant nivolumab, alone or with ipilimumab. The receptors come from an adult with non-small cell lung cancer. CDR3s include the opening cysteine and the closing phenylalanine or tryptophan. Each record gives: J gene, V gene, CDR3 protein.

J: TRBJ2-5; V: TRBV5-4; CDR3: CASSLTSGAPQETQYF
J: TRBJ1-1; V: TRBV5-6; CDR3: CASSNTEGTEAFF
J: TRBJ2-1; V: TRBV7-2; CDR3: CASSLDGSPYNEQFF
J: TRBJ1-1; V: TRBV4-2; CDR3: CASSQDPYRGETEAFF
J: TRBJ2-7; V: TRBV11-2; CDR3: CASSLGAAGVEQYF
J: TRBJ2-7; V: TRBV5-1; CDR3: CASSLEPQGTGVEQYF
J: TRBJ1-2; V: TRBV28; CDR3: CASNTPEVPGYTF
J: TRBJ1-3; V: TRBV6-1; CDR3: CASSDTGTASGNTIYF
J: TRBJ2-7; V: TRBV11-2; CDR3: CASSLSRARDEQYF
J: TRBJ1-1; V: TRBV5-1; CDR3: CASSAIGASEAFF
J: TRBJ2-4; V: TRBV30; CDR3: CAWSADPGQGQNIQYF
J: TRBJ2-6; V: TRBV7-2; CDR3: CASSLVRGGAGANVLTF
J: TRBJ2-7; V: TRBV6-5; CDR3: CASSSGPADSYEQYF
J: TRBJ1-1; V: TRBV27; CDR3: CASSSTGSRALTAEAFF
J: TRBJ2-3; V: TRBV5-1; CDR3: CASLGQASTDTQYF
J: TRBJ1-2; V: TRBV5-5; CDR3: CASSLASGQNYGYTF
J: TRBJ2-7; V: TRBV4-2; CDR3: CASSQDWAGGVEQYF
J: TRBJ2-5; V: TRBV30; CDR3: CAWSLVETQYF
J: TRBJ1-5; V: TRBV5-5; CDR3: CASSLEANQPQHF
J: TRBJ1-3; V: TRBV7-2; CDR3: CASSLGSGSGNTIYF
J: TRBJ2-1; V: TRBV7-9; CDR3: CASSLASGLRTYNEQFF
J: TRBJ2-5; V: TRBV4-3; CDR3: CASSQVWTDGETQYF
J: TRBJ2-7; V: TRBV6-5; CDR3: CASSYRLDRYEQYF
J: TRBJ1-5; V: TRBV27; CDR3: CASSPRTGSGDQPQHF
J: TRBJ2-6; V: TRBV6-5; CDR3: CASSQGSGANVLTF
J: TRBJ1-1; V: TRBV20-1; CDR3: CSARDSTEAFF
J: TRBJ2-7; V: TRBV6-1; CDR3: CASRGEQGGTYEQYF
J: TRBJ2-1; V: TRBV6-1; CDR3: CASSEQGGYSYNEQFF
J: TRBJ1-1; V: TRBV5-1; CDR3: CASQLGQGINTEAFF
J: TRBJ2-5; V: TRBV6-5; CDR3: CASSYSGVIGKTQYF
J: TRBJ2-1; V: TRBV7-8; CDR3: CASSLSGTDDNEQFF